This entry features one TCR beta chain sequence. What it binds is unknown. J lost 5 bases, V lost 4 bases, and 7 bases had no gene match. Germline lookup yields CDR1 LGHNA and CDR2 YNFKEQ. The CDR3 contains 15 residues. This sample stems from a study of cytomegalovirus exposure and HLA in healthy donors. Whole-study results and caveats: What a later analysis reportedly showed was that an Asian-associated ancestry cluster had fewer N-insertions than the approximately 700-donor mean.

The PCR employed 60 Vbeta primers together with 13 Jbeta primers. TCRdb's table, derived via immunoSEQ multiplex PCR, lists solely in-frame clones and lacks some. The data contain some 150,000 clones, roughly 80% of them seen just once; the ten biggest clones take up about 4.4%. V usage is TRBV4-2 and J usage is TRBJ2-5; 10 positions match TRBD2. The clonotype originates from a woman in her forties or fifties in good health and CMV-seropositive. The specimen sequenced was PBMCs. The CDR3 DNA follows: TGTGCCAGCAGCCTTGCCAGCGGGGGGGCGGAGACCCAGTACTTC. Its protein product is CASSLASGGAETQYF.